The table lists the clone carrying this T cell receptor (beta chain) with a few counts. Under the authors' procedure: How many nucleated cells were present was estimated from reference gene primer amplification. Profiling relied on immunoSEQ multiplex PCR, and the TCRdb table lists in-frame clones only, not all of them. Clone size and V and J calls were adopted from that table, with D and trimming inferred from the DNA. The sample contains approximately 150,000 clones, about four fifths of which appear only once. The sample is drawn from a study of blood T cell repertoires in COVID-19. As for the study in general: The United States, Italy and Spain provided the acute and convalescent COVID-19 samples. The cDNA or gDNA used as material had been derived from T cells, B-cell-depleted T cells, or PBMCs.

Germline lookup yields CDR1 SQVTM and CDR2 ANQGSEA. The CDR3 extends over 14 amino acids. V was clipped by 4 bases and J by 3 bases, with 15 bases between them. The clonotype originates from a man between 65 and 85 years old who had recovered from COVID-19. The chain combines TRBV29-1 with TRBJ1-1, with D possibly being TRBD1 (6 bases). The specimen sequenced was peripheral blood. Written as DNA, the CDR3 is TGCAGCGTTGTAAGTCCGGACAGTTACACTGAAGCTTTCTTT. It encodes CSVVSPDSYTEAFF.